The sequence of this T cell receptor (beta chain) was determined in a study of shared clonotypes between healthy human individuals. Whole-study results and caveats: Sequencing of the sorted subsets was shown by rarefaction to be incomplete despite large depth.

CD8 cells classed as naive were CD45RO-negative and positively selected for CCR7, excluding terminally differentiated effector memory CD45RA+ cells. Nashville, Tennessee was home to all donors, each a Caucasian adult. The test was conducted at deep level. The method was immunoSEQ multiplex PCR; TCRdb's version includes in-frame clones alone and lacks a portion of them. The sample yields millions of clones, more than 85% seen once. The CDR3 is 15 residues long. CDR1 is PRHDT and CDR2 is FYEKMQ in the germline V gene (reference sequence). Trimming stripped 5 bases from V and 3 bases from J, with 17 bases between. Only one count was recorded for this clone. What it recognizes is unknown.

The rearrangement links TRBV13 to TRBJ2-7; D might be TRBD2 (5 bases). The sequence derives from a man between 18 and 29 years old in good health. Some clones in this sample may be carry-over from other donors' samples. The sequenced sample consisted of naive CD8+ T cells from PBMCs. CDR3 in amino acids: CASSPSRLAVYEQYF. The CDR3 DNA is TGTGCCAGCAGCCCGAGCAGGCTAGCAGTCTACGAGCAGTACTTC.